The 5 T cell receptor beta chains presented below share a single source sample, sequenced in a study of identifying expanded T cells in peripheral blood. Sequencing was performed with immunoSEQ multiplex PCR; in TCRdb, only in-frame clones are kept and a portion is missing. The data contain some 96,000 clones, 88% of them seen just once; the ten biggest clones take up 5.5%. What was sequenced was blood. Receptors originate from a person aged 18 to 75 in good health.

This sequence joins TRBV7-9 and TRBJ1-2; possibly TRBD1 for D (6 bases). Germline-derived CDR1 and CDR2 are SEHNR and FQNEAQ (reference sequence). V lost 3 bases and J 7 bases, leaving 18 bases between the germline ends. The CDR3 runs 15 residues. The CDR3 is CASSFFRMGHGGYTF. CDR3 coding DNA: TGTGCCAGCAGCTTCTTTCGAATGGGACACGGTGGCTACACCTTC.

The chain is built from TRBV6-4 and TRBJ2-5, with D uncertain. The CDR3 covers 14 residues. V gave up 5 bases and J gave up 2 bases, with 12 bases separating them. The germline gives CDR1 MRHNA, CDR2 SNTAGT. CDR3 nucleotide sequence: TGTGCCAGCAGTCCCTCGCCCGGGCAAGAGACCCAGTACTTC. Residues: CASSPSPGQETQYF.

The CDR3 DNA sequence: TGTGCCAGCTCACCACCAGGGACCTACGGCTACACCTTC. Amino acid sequence: CASSPPGTYGYTF. The V and J genes are TRBV18 and TRBJ1-2, with D perhaps matching TRBD1 (5 bases). The CDR3 consists of 13 residues. CDR1 is KGHSH and CDR2 is LQKENI in the germline V gene. Trimming took off 0 bases at V and 8 bases at J, with 10 bases between the two ends.

The rearrangement uses TRBV5-6 and TRBJ1-4; tentatively, D is TRBD1 (6 bases). This CDR3 is built from 15 residues. Germline assignment: CDR1 SGHDT and CDR2 YYEEEE. Trimming removed 0 bases from V and 8 bases from J, with 14 bases in between. Here the CDR3 DNA reads TGTGCCAGCAGCTTGGGGACGGGGGCAAACGAAAAACTGTTTTTT. This translates into CASSLGTGANEKLFF.

This clone is a singleton in its sample. This chain joins TRBV18 and TRBJ2-7, with TRBD2 matching over 12 bases. Per the germline V gene, CDR1 is KGHSH and CDR2 is LQKENI. This CDR3 contains 17 residues. Unmatched junction bases numbered 8, after V lost 0 bases and J lost 5 bases. CDR3 coding DNA: TGTGCCAGCTCACCACCCGGCCTAGCGGGGGGGATCAACGAGCAGTACTTC. Residues: CASSPPGLAGGINEQYF.